This T cell receptor beta chain was recovered during a study of radiotherapy plus CTLA-4 blockade in lung cancer. Generated by immunoSEQ multiplex PCR, the TCRdb table keeps only in-frame clones and is missing some. The sample yields 30,000 to 40,000 clones, 70% seen once. Whole-study findings and limits: The authors reported that early blood T cell clone dynamics, with interferon-beta, best predicted response. In blood, TCR clones derived from the tumor expanded after radiotherapy plus ipilimumab.

About this clone: No antigen is known for it.

This CDR3 is 11 amino acids long. Germline CDR1 and CDR2: MDHEN and SYDVKM. V lost 6 bases and J lost 5, with 7 bases in between. The chain links TRBV28 to TRBJ1-1; the D is unclear. The starting material was peripheral blood, obtained from a patient treated with radiotherapy plus ipilimumab. The source is a human donor with non-small cell lung cancer who had stable disease on radiotherapy plus ipilimumab. The chain's CDR3 is CASSRTTEAFF. The CDR3 DNA sequence: TGTGCCAGCAGCAGAACGACTGAAGCTTTCTTT.